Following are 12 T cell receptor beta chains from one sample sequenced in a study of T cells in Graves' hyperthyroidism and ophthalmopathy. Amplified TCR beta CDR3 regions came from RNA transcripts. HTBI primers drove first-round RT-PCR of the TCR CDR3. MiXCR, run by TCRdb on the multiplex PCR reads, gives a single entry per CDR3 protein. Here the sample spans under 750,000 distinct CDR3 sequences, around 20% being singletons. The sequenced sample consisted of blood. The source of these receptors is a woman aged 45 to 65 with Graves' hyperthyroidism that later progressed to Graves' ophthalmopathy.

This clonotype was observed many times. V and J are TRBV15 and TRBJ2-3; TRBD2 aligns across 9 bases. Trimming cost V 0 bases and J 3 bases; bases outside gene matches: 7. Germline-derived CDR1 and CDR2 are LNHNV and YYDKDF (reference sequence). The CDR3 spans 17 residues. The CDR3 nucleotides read TGTGCCACCAGCAGAGATGAGCGGGGGGCCCAGACAGATACGCAGTATTTT. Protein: CATSRDERGAQTDTQYF.

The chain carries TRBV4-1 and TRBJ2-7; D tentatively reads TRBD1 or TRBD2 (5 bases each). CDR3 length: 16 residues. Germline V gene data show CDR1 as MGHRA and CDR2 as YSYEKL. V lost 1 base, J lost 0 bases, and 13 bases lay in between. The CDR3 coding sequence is TGCGCCAGCAGCCAAGGGTGGGGGTTACCCTCCTACGAGCAGTACTTC. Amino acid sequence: CASSQGWGLPSYEQYF.

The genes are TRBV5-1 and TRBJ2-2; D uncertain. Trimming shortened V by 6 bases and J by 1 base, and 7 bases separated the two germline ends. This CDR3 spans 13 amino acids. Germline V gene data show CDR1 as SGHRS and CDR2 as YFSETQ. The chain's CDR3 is CASTLLNTGELFF. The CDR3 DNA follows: TGCGCCAGCACCCTCCTGAACACCGGGGAGCTGTTTTTT. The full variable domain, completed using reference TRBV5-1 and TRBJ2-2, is KAGVTQTPRYLIKTRGQQVTLSCSPISGHRSVSWYQQTPGQGLQFLFEYFSETQRNKGNFPGRFSGRQFSNSRSEMNVSTLELGDSALYLCASTLLNTGELFFGEGSRLTVL.

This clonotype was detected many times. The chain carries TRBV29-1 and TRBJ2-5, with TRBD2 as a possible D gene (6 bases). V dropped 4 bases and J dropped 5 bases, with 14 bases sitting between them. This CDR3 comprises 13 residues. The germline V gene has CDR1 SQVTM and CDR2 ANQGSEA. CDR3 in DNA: TGCAGCGTTGCGGGGGACTGGGAGGAGACCCAGTACTTC. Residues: CSVAGDWEETQYF.

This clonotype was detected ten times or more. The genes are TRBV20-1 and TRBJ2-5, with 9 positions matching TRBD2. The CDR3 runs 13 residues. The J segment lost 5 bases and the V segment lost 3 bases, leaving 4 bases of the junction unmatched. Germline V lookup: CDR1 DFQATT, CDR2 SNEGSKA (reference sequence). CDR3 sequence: CSARRGGGETQYF. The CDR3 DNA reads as TGCAGTGCTAGGCGGGGGGGGGGCGAGACCCAGTACTTC.

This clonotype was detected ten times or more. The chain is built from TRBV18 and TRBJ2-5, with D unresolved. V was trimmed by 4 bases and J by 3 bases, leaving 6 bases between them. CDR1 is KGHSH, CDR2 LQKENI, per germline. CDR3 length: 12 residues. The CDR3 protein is CASSREEETQYF. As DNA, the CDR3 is TGTGCCAGCTCACGAGAAGAAGAGACCCAGTACTTC.

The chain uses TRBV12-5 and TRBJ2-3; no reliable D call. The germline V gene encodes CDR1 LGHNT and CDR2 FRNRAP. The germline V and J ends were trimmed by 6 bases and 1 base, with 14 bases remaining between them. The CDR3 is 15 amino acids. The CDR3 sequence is CASGKLDVRTDTQYF. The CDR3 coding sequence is TGTGCTAGTGGAAAACTCGACGTACGCACAGATACGCAGTATTTT.

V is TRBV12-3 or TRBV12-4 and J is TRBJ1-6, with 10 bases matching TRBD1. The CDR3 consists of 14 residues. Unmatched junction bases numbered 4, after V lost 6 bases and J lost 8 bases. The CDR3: CASSLTGGHSPLHF. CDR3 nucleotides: TGTGCCAGCAGCCTGACAGGGGGCCATTCACCCCTCCACTTT.

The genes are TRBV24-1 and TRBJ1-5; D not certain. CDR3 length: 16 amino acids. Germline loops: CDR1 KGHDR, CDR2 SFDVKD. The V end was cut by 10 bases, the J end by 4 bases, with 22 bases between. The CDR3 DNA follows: TGTGCCACGGGCCCGATAGGGTGCCCAGAAAATCAGCCCCAGCATTTT. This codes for CATGPIGCPENQPQHF.

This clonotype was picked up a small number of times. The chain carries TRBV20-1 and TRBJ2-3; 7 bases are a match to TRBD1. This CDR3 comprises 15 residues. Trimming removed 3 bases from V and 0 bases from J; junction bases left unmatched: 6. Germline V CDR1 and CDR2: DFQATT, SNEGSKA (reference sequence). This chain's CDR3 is CSARLTGSSTDTQYF. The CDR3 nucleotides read TGCAGTGCTAGGTTGACAGGGTCCAGCACAGATACGCAGTATTTT.

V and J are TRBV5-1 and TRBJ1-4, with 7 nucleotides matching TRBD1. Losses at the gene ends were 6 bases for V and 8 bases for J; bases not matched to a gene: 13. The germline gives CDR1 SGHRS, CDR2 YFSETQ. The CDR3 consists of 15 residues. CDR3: CASNNRTGEGEKLFF. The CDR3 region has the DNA TGCGCCAGCAACAACCGCACAGGGGAAGGAGAAAAACTGTTTTTT. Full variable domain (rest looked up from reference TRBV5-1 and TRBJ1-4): KAGVTQTPRYLIKTRGQQVTLSCSPISGHRSVSWYQQTPGQGLQFLFEYFSETQRNKGNFPGRFSGRQFSNSRSEMNVSTLELGDSALYLCASNNRTGEGEKLFFGSGTQLSVL.

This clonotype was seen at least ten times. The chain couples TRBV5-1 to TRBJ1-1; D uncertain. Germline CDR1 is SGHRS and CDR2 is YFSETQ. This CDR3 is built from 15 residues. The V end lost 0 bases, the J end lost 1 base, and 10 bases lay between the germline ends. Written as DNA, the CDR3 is TGCGCCAGCAGCTTGGAGGAAGTAGAGAACACTGAAGCTTTCTTT. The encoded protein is CASSLEEVENTEAFF.